Following are 6 T cell receptor beta chains from one sample sequenced in a study of blood T cell repertoires in COVID-19. TCRdb's copy holds only in-frame clones and misses some; the assay was immunoSEQ multiplex PCR. Counted here are about 97,000 clones, just under 85% occurring once; the ten biggest clones make up more than 9%. Specimen: peripheral blood. Source of these receptors: a man aged 40-50 years with active or convalescent COVID-19.

The rearrangement uses TRBV12-3 or TRBV12-4 and TRBJ2-7; tentatively, D is TRBD1 (5 bases). V was pared by 6 bases and J by 3 bases, with 9 bases between. The CDR3 runs 12 residues. CDR3: CASSQDSYEQYF. CDR3 DNA sequence: TGTGCCAGCAGCCAAGACAGCTACGAGCAGTACTTC.

The gene calls are TRBV7-3 and TRBJ2-3; 9 bases map to TRBD2. With V trimmed by 4 bases and J by 5 bases, 10 bases remained unmatched. CDR1 is SGHTA and CDR2 is FQGTGA in the germline V gene. This CDR3 has 16 amino acids. The chain's CDR3 is CASSSASSGVKDTQYF. The CDR3 nucleotides are TGTGCCAGCAGCTCCGCCTCTAGCGGGGTAAAAGATACGCAGTATTTT.

The V gene is TRBV27, the J gene TRBJ1-2; 9 bases match TRBD1. The germline V gene encodes CDR1 MNHEY and CDR2 SMNVEV (reference sequence). The CDR3 spans 14 residues. J gave up 6 bases and V 6 bases, and 8 bases lay outside the gene matches. The CDR3 loop is CASSHNRGLDGYTF. CDR3 DNA sequence: TGTGCCAGCAGCCACAACAGGGGGCTGGATGGCTACACCTTC.

The chain couples TRBV27 to TRBJ2-7, with 10 bases aligning to TRBD1. The germline gives CDR1 MNHEY, CDR2 SMNVEV (reference sequence). J was trimmed by 6 bases and V by 5 bases; bases with no gene match: 10. The CDR3 is made up of 15 amino acids. The CDR3 DNA reads as TGTGCCAGCAGTCGAACCCGACAGGGGGCGGGCGAGCAGTACTTC. Amino acids: CASSRTRQGAGEQYF.

The chain joins TRBV7-6 to TRBJ2-3; TRBD2 matches at 9 bases. In germline, CDR1 is SGHVS, CDR2 FNYEAQ. CDR3 length: 17 residues. The ends lost 1 base at V and 2 bases at J; junction bases unmatched: 7. CDR3 nucleotides: TGTGCCAGCAGCTTAGTTTCGAGCGGGGGGACCACAGATACGCAGTATTTT. This gives the protein CASSLVSSGGTTDTQYF.

V and J are TRBV5-6 and TRBJ1-5, with no clear D. Germline CDR1 and CDR2: SGHDT and YYEEEE. Deletions cut 1 base from V and 4 bases from J, with 9 bases between. The CDR3 consists of 14 residues. DNA for the CDR3: TGTGCCAGCAGCTTGTTGTCTTTGAATCAGCCCCAGCATTTT. Protein product: CASSLLSLNQPQHF.